Following are 14 T cell receptor beta chains from one sample sequenced in a study of T cells in Graves' hyperthyroidism and ophthalmopathy. Amplified TCR beta CDR3 regions came from RNA transcripts. TCR CDR3 underwent first-round RT-PCR with the HTBI primer set. MiXCR, applied by TCRdb to the multiplex PCR reads, yields one record per CDR3 protein. The sample lists 650,000 to 800,000 distinct CDR3 sequences, 45% occurring once. Material for sequencing was peripheral blood or thyroid tissue (not recorded which). The receptors come from an adult man with Graves' disease, either hyperthyroidism or ophthalmopathy (not recorded which).

The chain's CDR3 is CASSVDSGEFAHEQYF. The CDR3 coding sequence is TGTGCCAGCAGCGTAGATTCGGGGGAATTCGCCCACGAGCAGTACTTC. The chain links TRBV9 to TRBJ2-7; D is perhaps TRBD2 (6 bases). Germline CDR1 reads SGDLS; CDR2 reads YYNGEE. The V end was cut by 0 bases, the J end by 5 bases, with 18 bases between. The CDR3 spans 16 residues. Filled out from reference TRBV9 and TRBJ2-7, the complete variable domain reads DSGVTQTPKHLITATGQRVTLRCSPRSGDLSVYWYQQSLDQGLQFLIQYYNGEERAKGNILERFSAQQFPDLHSELNLSSLELGDSALYFCASSVDSGEFAHEQYFGPGTRLTVT.

This clonotype has just one count. The chain recombines TRBV11-2 with TRBJ1-4; possibly TRBD1 for D (6 bases). CDR1 is SGHAT and CDR2 is FQNNGV in the germline V gene. V shed 11 bases and J shed 6 bases, with 16 bases lying between them. This CDR3 region has 13 residues. The CDR3: CAWPQGSDEKLFF. CDR3 in DNA: TGTGCCTGGCCACAGGGAAGTGATGAAAAACTGTTTTTT.

This sequence joins TRBV2 and TRBJ1-1; D gene unclear. The CDR3 loop spans 13 amino acids. V dropped 7 bases and J dropped 1 base, with 10 bases sitting between them. CDR1 and CDR2 from the germline V gene are SNHLY and FYNNEI. This chain's CDR3 is CASTPGWNTEAFF. Written as DNA, the CDR3 is TGTGCCAGCACCCCAGGATGGAACACTGAAGCTTTCTTT.

Only a few counts were recorded for this clonotype. The J gene is TRBJ2-5, the V gene TRBV7-2, with TRBD2 identical over 10 bases. Germline CDR1 SGHTA, CDR2 FQGNSA. Unmatched junction bases numbered 13, after V lost 4 bases and J lost 5 bases. The length of the CDR3 is 17 residues. The CDR3 reads CASSSPGVAGGAETQYF. The DNA of the CDR3 is TGTGCCAGCAGCTCCCCGGGAGTAGCGGGGGGAGCGGAGACCCAGTACTTC.

The gene calls are TRBV5-1 and TRBJ1-2; 7 bases agree with TRBD1. Germline assignment: CDR1 SGHRS and CDR2 YFSETQ. This CDR3 contains 15 residues. J gave up 4 bases and V 0 bases, and 6 bases lay outside the gene matches. The DNA for the CDR3 is TGCGCCAGCAGCTTGGACGGGACAGCCGGCTATGGCTACACCTTC. It encodes CASSLDGTAGYGYTF.

This clonotype occurred a few times. The rearrangement uses TRBV7-9 and TRBJ2-7; TRBD2 agrees at 11 bases. CDR1 and CDR2 from the germline V gene are SEHNR and FQNEAQ (reference sequence). This CDR3 has 15 residues. The ends lost 6 bases at V and 4 bases at J; junction bases unmatched: 8. CDR3 in amino acids: CASRPPGLAAYEQYF. CDR3 in DNA: TGTGCCAGCAGGCCCCCGGGACTAGCGGCTTACGAGCAGTACTTC.

V and J are TRBV15 and TRBJ1-6; no reliable D call. CDR1 and CDR2 (germline): LNHNV, YYDKDF (reference sequence). Trimming pared 0 bases from V and 3 bases from J, leaving 6 bases between. This CDR3 has 15 amino acids. In nucleotides, the CDR3 is TGTGCCACCAGCAGAGATGCGAACTATAATTCACCCCTCCACTTT. Protein sequence: CATSRDANYNSPLHF.

The V call is TRBV25-1, the J call TRBJ1-6; maybe TRBD1 (6 bases). Germline CDR1 reads MGHDK; CDR2 reads SYGVNS. The V end was cut by 11 bases, the J end by 8 bases, with 19 bases between. This CDR3 is built from 14 residues. The CDR3 is CAWRGLGADSPLHF. The CDR3, as DNA: TGTGCCTGGAGGGGGTTGGGAGCGGATTCACCCCTCCACTTT.

Remarks on this clonotype: This could be a read error, since a much larger clone is one nucleotide away. The chain combines TRBV2 with TRBJ2-7, with 7 nucleotides matching TRBD1. The CDR3 consists of 14 residues. V dropped 4 bases and J dropped 0; count of bases not matched to a gene: 3. The germline gives CDR1 SNHLY, CDR2 FYNNEI. The CDR3 DNA is TGTGCCAGCAGTGCGGCAGGGGGCTCCTACGAGCAGTACTTC. This gives the protein CASSAAGGSYEQYF.

A remark on this clonotype: One base away lies a much larger clone, so this may be a sequencing read error. The chain is built from TRBV15 and TRBJ1-2; maybe TRBD1 (5 bases). This CDR3 spans 16 amino acids. Trimming removed 4 bases from V and 7 bases from J, with 22 bases in between. From germline, CDR1 is LNHNV and CDR2 YYDKDF (reference sequence). The CDR3 region has the DNA TGTGCCACCAGCACAGATAGAGGGACCGAGTCCTCTGGCTACACCTTC. It specifies CATSTDRGTESSGYTF.

This clonotype was recorded many times. The CDR3 is CASSITTGHSGNTIYF. The CDR3 DNA is TGTGCCAGCAGCATTACGACAGGGCACTCTGGAAACACCATATATTTT. The chain is built from TRBV7-9 and TRBJ1-3; TRBD1 agrees at 7 bases. V trimming: 5 bases; J trimming: 0 bases; junction bases outside the gene matches: 7. CDR1 is SEHNR, CDR2 FQNEAQ, per germline (reference sequence). The CDR3 consists of 16 residues.

The V and J genes are TRBV2 and TRBJ2-7, with 9 bases lining up with TRBD2. CDR1 SNHLY and CDR2 FYNNEI come from the germline V gene. V shed 6 bases, J shed 3 bases, and the junction held 9 bases outside the gene matches. This CDR3 spans 15 amino acids. CDR3 region: CASSLGPSGVYEQYF. CDR3 bases: TGTGCCAGCAGCTTAGGCCCTAGCGGGGTCTACGAGCAGTACTTC.

This clonotype was detected a few times. The rearrangement links TRBV19 to TRBJ1-1; 7 bases are a match to TRBD1. The germline CDR1 and CDR2 sequences are LNHDA and SQIVND (reference sequence). J lost 10 bases, V lost 8 bases, and 10 bases had no gene match. This CDR3 comprises 12 residues. Here the CDR3 reads CASAHRGGGAFF. The CDR3 region has the DNA TGTGCCAGTGCGCACAGGGGAGGTGGAGCTTTCTTT.

This clonotype showed up just a few times. The V call is TRBV20-1, the J call TRBJ2-7; 14 bases are shared with TRBD2. Per the germline V gene, CDR1 is DFQATT and CDR2 is SNEGSKA (reference sequence). J was trimmed by 6 bases and V by 6 bases; bases with no gene match: 10. This CDR3 has 15 amino acids. The CDR3 loop is CSAGTSGSRASEQYF. The CDR3 DNA follows: TGCAGTGCAGGGACTAGCGGGAGTAGGGCCTCCGAGCAGTACTTC.